Shown below are 32 T cell receptor beta chains from a single sample sequenced in a study of T-cell reconstitution after alpha-beta-depleted transplantation in children. Researchers prepared the TCRbeta library using unique molecular identifiers, the study reports. Each CDR3 protein is one row after TCRdb ran MiXCR on the PCR reads. The table lists about 580,000 distinct CDR3 sequences, roughly 24% of them singletons. This sample comprised PBMCs, mostly from graft donor cells, obtained 360 days after TCRalphabeta/CD19-depleted stem cell transplant. The receptor source for this set is a boy younger than two who had a stem cell transplant for acute myeloid leukemia, so the T cells may come from the graft donor.

In this sample, this clonotype turned up a few times. The V and J genes are TRBV10-1 and TRBJ2-7; D unclear. The germline V gene encodes CDR1 WNHNN and CDR2 SYGVQD (reference sequence). Trimming cost V 0 bases and J 5 bases, with 8 bases left between them. This CDR3 has 13 residues. The CDR3, as DNA: TGCGCCAGCAGTGAGTCGGGGTTTCACGAGCAGTACGTC. This encodes CASSESGFHEQYV.

This clonotype has only a few counts. CDR3 nucleotide sequence: TGCAGTGCTAGAGTGGGGAACACCATATATTTT. This sequence encodes CSARVGNTIYF. V and J are TRBV20-1 and TRBJ1-3; D uncertain. V was trimmed by 1 base and J by 7 bases, leaving 5 bases between them. The CDR3 sequence is 11 residues long. Germline CDR1 is DFQATT and CDR2 is SNEGSKA (reference sequence).

There are a few counts of this clonotype. The chain's CDR3 is CSVAAGQGNEKLFF. For the CDR3, the DNA is TGCAGCGTCGCCGCGGGACAGGGTAATGAAAAACTGTTTTTT. The V gene is TRBV29-1, the J gene TRBJ1-4; TRBD1 matches at 9 bases. The CDR3 contains 14 residues. Trimming at V came to 6 bases and at J to 4 bases, leaving 6 bases not matched to a gene. CDR1 and CDR2 from the germline V gene are SQVTM and ANQGSEA.

The chain links TRBV20-1 to TRBJ2-2; TRBD2 is a possible D gene (5 bases). With 4 bases removed from V and 6 bases from J, the gap between germline ends came to 18 bases. CDR1 and CDR2 from the germline V gene are DFQATT and SNEGSKA (reference sequence). The CDR3 sequence is 15 residues long. CDR3 residues: CSATRLQLTAGELFF. The CDR3 DNA reads as TGCAGTGCTACCCGACTACAACTAACGGCCGGGGAGCTGTTTTTT.

This clonotype was observed at least ten times. The chain has TRBV29-1 and TRBJ2-7; 9 bases are shared with TRBD1. CDR3 length equals 13 residues. The junction had 5 bases not matched to a gene; V was cut back by 4 bases and J by 4 bases. In germline, CDR1 is SQVTM, CDR2 ANQGSEA. The CDR3 protein is CSVGGQGKYEQYF. CDR3 nucleotides: TGCAGCGTTGGGGGACAGGGAAAATACGAGCAGTACTTC.

The rearrangement uses TRBV11-1 and TRBJ1-1; a weak D match, TRBD1 (6 bases). CDR1 and CDR2 (germline): SGHAT, FQDESV (reference sequence). CDR3 size: 14 residues. Trimming took 4 bases from V and 4 from J, leaving 13 bases between them. CDR3 DNA: TGTGCCAGCAGCTCACAGGGAAAGGGCACTGAAGCTTTCTTT. Its translation is CASSSQGKGTEAFF.

This clonotype was observed a handful of times. The V gene is TRBV15, the J gene TRBJ2-1, with a possible D match to TRBD2 (5 bases). Germline V lookup: CDR1 LNHNV, CDR2 YYDKDF (reference sequence). This CDR3 spans 13 amino acids. The V end was cut by 3 bases, the J end by 9 bases, with 12 bases between. The CDR3 spells CATSSSVWGEQFF. The CDR3 DNA is TGTGCCACCAGCAGTAGCGTGTGGGGTGAGCAGTTCTTC.

The chain couples TRBV20-1 to TRBJ1-2; perhaps TRBD1 as D (6 bases). Trimming removed 0 bases at V and 8 bases at J, with 16 bases between. CDR1 is DFQATT and CDR2 is SNEGSKA in the germline V gene (reference sequence). This CDR3 has 14 residues. For the CDR3, the DNA is TGCAGTGCTAGAGATCATGAGGGGCAGGGGGGCTACACCTTC. It codes for CSARDHEGQGGYTF.

V usage is TRBV4-1 and J usage is TRBJ2-6; no reliable D call. The V end was cut by 0 bases, the J end by 0 bases, with 15 bases between. The CDR3 runs 19 residues. Germline V CDR1 and CDR2: MGHRA, YSYEKL. DNA of the CDR3: TGCGCCAGCAGCCAAGATGTACGGCGCCGGCGCTCTGGGGCCAACGTCCTGACTTTC. Protein product: CASSQDVRRRRSGANVLTF.

This chain connects TRBV15 to TRBJ2-5; D might be TRBD1 (6 bases). Germline V CDR1 and CDR2: LNHNV, YYDKDF (reference sequence). This CDR3 has 17 amino acids. V was pared by 0 bases and J by 0 bases, with 14 bases between. CDR3 nucleotides: TGTGCCACCAGCAGAGATGAGGGGGTTAGGTACCAAGAGACCCAGTACTTC. Its translation is CATSRDEGVRYQETQYF.

The V call is TRBV20-1, the J call TRBJ2-1; 7 bases fit TRBD2. The CDR3 contains 14 residues. The germline V gene encodes CDR1 DFQATT and CDR2 SNEGSKA (reference sequence). With V trimmed by 1 base and J by 3 bases, 3 bases remained unmatched. The CDR3 reads CSARGGRDYNEQFF. Written as DNA, the CDR3 is TGCAGTGCTAGAGGGGGGAGGGACTACAATGAGCAGTTCTTC.

The CDR3 loop reads CSAKDRFNEKLFF. The CDR3 DNA sequence: TGCAGTGCTAAGGACCGATTTAATGAAAAACTGTTTTTT. This chain uses TRBV20-1 with TRBJ1-4; no reliable D call. CDR3 length equals 13 residues. The V gene's germline CDR1 is DFQATT and CDR2 SNEGSKA (reference sequence). V was pared by 4 bases and J by 4 bases, with 10 bases between.

The rearrangement links TRBV30 to TRBJ2-7, with a possible D match to TRBD1 (5 bases). CDR3 length: 13 residues. Germline V lookup: CDR1 GTSNPN, CDR2 SVGIG (reference sequence). V lost 4 bases and J 3 bases, leaving 13 bases between the germline ends. In nucleotides, the CDR3 is TGTGCCTGGAATTTCGGCCAGGGCTACGAGCAGTACTTC. Translating gives CAWNFGQGYEQYF.

CDR3 loop: CASSRREGLDDEQYV. CDR3 coding DNA: TGTGCCAGCAGCCGCCGTGAGGGATTGGACGACGAGCAGTACGTC. V is TRBV6-1 and J is TRBJ2-7; TRBD2 is a possible D gene (5 bases). Germline assignment: CDR1 MNHNS and CDR2 SASEGT. The CDR3 extends over 15 amino acids. The V gene lost 6 bases and the J gene lost 5 bases, with 20 bases spanning the gap.

A few counts support this clonotype. The rearrangement links TRBV7-6 to TRBJ2-1; 12 bases map to TRBD2. V lost 5 bases to trimming and J lost 0 bases; unmatched junction nucleotides: 2. The CDR3 sequence is 16 residues long. The V gene's germline CDR1 is SGHVS and CDR2 FNYEAQ. The CDR3 nucleotides read TGTGCCAGCAGCCGACTAGCGGGGGTCTCCTACAATGAGCAGTTCTTC. It encodes CASSRLAGVSYNEQFF.

This clonotype was counted at least ten times. V gene TRBV20-1 combines with J gene TRBJ2-3; D is unclear. V shed 3 bases and J shed 0 bases, with 7 bases lying between them. The CDR3 extends over 13 amino acids. CDR1 is DFQATT, CDR2 SNEGSKA, per germline (reference sequence). CDR3 residues: CSASKDSTDTQYF. CDR3 nucleotide sequence: TGCAGTGCTAGTAAGGACAGCACAGATACGCAGTATTTT.

In this sample, this clonotype turned up a few times. The CDR3 region has the DNA TGTGCCAGCAGCGTAGGTCGTGGGGGGTACGAGCAGTACTTC. Encoded protein: CASSVGRGGYEQYF. This chain connects TRBV9 to TRBJ2-7, with a weak D call TRBD2 (6 bases). The CDR3 runs 14 residues. From germline, CDR1 is SGDLS and CDR2 YYNGEE. V was trimmed by 0 bases and J by 4 bases, leaving 11 bases between them.

This clonotype was detected only a few times. The chain carries TRBV6-1 and TRBJ2-7; D possibly uses TRBD1 or TRBD2 (7 bases each). Germline V gene lookup returns CDR1 MNHNS and CDR2 SASEGT. The length of the CDR3 is 16 residues. V was cut by 6 bases and J by 4 bases, with 22 bases left in between. The CDR3 coding sequence is TGTGCCAGCAGCCCCACTTGGGAGGGGGCTGTATACGAGCAGTACTTC. Its protein is CASSPTWEGAVYEQYF.

The V and J genes are TRBV6-5 and TRBJ2-3, with D perhaps assigned TRBD1 or TRBD2 (6 bases each). This CDR3 region has 14 residues. Per germline, CDR1 MNHEY and CDR2 SVGAGI. The germline V and J ends were trimmed by 8 bases and 5 bases, with 17 bases remaining between them. The CDR3 DNA follows: TGTGCCAGCGGGGTCGGGGGCCCACGAGATACGCAGTATTTT. Protein: CASGVGGPRDTQYF.

The rearrangement links TRBV29-1 to TRBJ1-4; D ambiguous. V was clipped by 6 bases and J by 7 bases, with 6 bases between them. Germline values: CDR1 SQVTM, CDR2 ANQGSEA. The CDR3 runs 10 residues. DNA for the CDR3: TGCAGCGTACTCAGTGAAAAACTGTTTTTT. Translated: CSVLSEKLFF.

Many counts were recorded for this clonotype. V is TRBV29-1 and J is TRBJ1-1, with D unclear. CDR3 length: 10 amino acids. The V and J ends lost 8 bases and 2 bases respectively, with 6 bases between them. The V gene's germline CDR1 is SQVTM and CDR2 ANQGSEA. The CDR3 region is CSPRNTEAFF. The DNA of the CDR3 is TGCAGCCCCCGAAACACTGAAGCTTTCTTT.

This clonotype was seen many times. The chain joins TRBV5-5 to TRBJ2-6; D is unresolved. The length of the CDR3 is 15 residues. V gave up 3 bases and J gave up 0 bases, with 7 bases separating them. Germline V gives CDR1 SGHKS, CDR2 YYEKEE (reference sequence). The CDR3, as DNA: TGTGCCAGCAGCTCCGGGCTCTCTGGGGCCAACGTCCTGACTTTC. Translation gives CASSSGLSGANVLTF.

The gene calls are TRBV6-1 and TRBJ1-4, with TRBD1 matching over 7 bases. In germline, CDR1 is MNHNS, CDR2 SASEGT. V shed 3 bases and J 6 bases; nucleotides not matched to a gene: 4. The CDR3 is made up of 14 amino acids. CDR3 loop: CASSDDRDDEKLFF. In DNA, the CDR3 is TGTGCCAGCAGTGACGACAGGGATGATGAAAAACTGTTTTTT.

The chain uses TRBV6-1 and TRBJ1-5; 7 bases map to TRBD1. CDR3 length equals 14 residues. Germline assignment: CDR1 MNHNS and CDR2 SASEGT. V shed 6 bases, J shed 6 bases, and the junction held 8 bases outside the gene matches. CDR3 residues: CASRSTGAGQPQHF. The CDR3 DNA sequence: TGTGCCAGCAGATCCACAGGGGCGGGTCAGCCCCAGCATTTT.

This clonotype was observed many times. The chain employs TRBV5-1 and TRBJ2-1; the D is unclear. CDR3 length: 18 residues. Trimming pared 7 bases from V and 3 bases from J, leaving 26 bases between. CDR1 is SGHRS, CDR2 YFSETQ, per germline. The CDR3 DNA reads TGCGCCAGCGGCGCTAAGGATTACCTTCAAGGGAACTACAATGAGCAGTTCTTC. Its translation is CASGAKDYLQGNYNEQFF.

This clonotype showed up many times. The chain links TRBV10-3 to TRBJ2-3; perhaps TRBD1 as D (5 bases). The germline V gene encodes CDR1 ENHRY and CDR2 SYGVKD. V was cut by 6 bases and J by 3 bases, with 13 bases left in between. The length of the CDR3 is 14 residues. The CDR3 is CAISFRQTTDTQYF. For the CDR3, the DNA is TGTGCCATCAGCTTTCGACAGACTACAGATACGCAGTATTTT.

The V and J genes are TRBV11-2 and TRBJ2-3, with 8 nucleotides matching TRBD2. The CDR3 is 18 residues long. V shed 1 base, J shed 0 bases, and the junction held 9 bases outside the gene matches. Germline CDR1 SGHAT, CDR2 FQNNGV. CDR3 protein: CASSLVWLSGASTDTQYF. CDR3 sequence (DNA): TGTGCCAGCAGCTTAGTTTGGCTTAGCGGGGCTAGCACAGATACGCAGTATTTT. Filled out from reference TRBV11-2 and TRBJ2-3, the complete variable domain reads EAGVAQSPRYKIIEKRQSVAFWCNPISGHATLYWYQQILGQGPKLLIQFQNNGVVDDSQLPKDRFSAERLKGVDSTLKIQPAKLEDSAVYLCASSLVWLSGASTDTQYFGPGTRLTVL.

The chain joins TRBV20-1 to TRBJ2-2; D possibly corresponds to TRBD1 (6 bases). Looked up from germline, CDR1 is DFQATT and CDR2 is SNEGSKA (reference sequence). Trimming removed 5 bases at V and 5 bases at J, with 12 bases between. The CDR3 loop spans 13 amino acids. The CDR3: CSAGYTGTGELFF. CDR3 DNA sequence: TGCAGTGCTGGATACACAGGGACCGGGGAGCTGTTTTTT.

Ten or more counts support this clonotype. The V gene is TRBV20-1, the J gene TRBJ2-3; no reliable D call. The CDR3 sequence is 14 residues long. Trimming cost V 0 bases and J 2 bases, with 9 bases left between them. Germline V gene lookup returns CDR1 DFQATT and CDR2 SNEGSKA (reference sequence). DNA of the CDR3: TGCAGTGCTAGAGATTACGGTCACACAGATACGCAGTATTTT. It codes for CSARDYGHTDTQYF.

The sample holds many counts of this clonotype. The V gene is TRBV29-1, the J gene TRBJ1-1; weak D call: TRBD1 (5 bases). V lost 4 bases and J lost 4, with 10 bases in between. Germline lookup yields CDR1 SQVTM and CDR2 ANQGSEA. This CDR3 has 12 amino acids. This CDR3 reads CSVGTRGTEAFF. For the CDR3, the DNA is TGCAGCGTTGGGACGAGGGGCACTGAAGCTTTCTTT.

This clonotype was seen ten or more times. The chain uses TRBV12-3 or TRBV12-4 and TRBJ1-1; D ambiguous. Trimming took 5 bases from V and 1 from J, leaving 14 bases between them. This CDR3 spans 15 amino acids. CDR3 loop: CASSPGLGKNTEAFF. In DNA, the CDR3 is TGTGCCAGCAGTCCCGGACTGGGAAAGAACACTGAAGCTTTCTTT.

The rearrangement joins TRBV9 to TRBJ1-2; 7 nucleotides match TRBD1. Germline assignment: CDR1 SGDLS and CDR2 YYNGEE. The J segment lost 4 bases and the V segment lost 0 bases, leaving 9 bases of the junction unmatched. This CDR3 contains 16 residues. The CDR3, as DNA: TGTGCCAGCAGCGTAGAGGCATGGGGACAGTCCTATGGCTACACCTTC. Encoded protein: CASSVEAWGQSYGYTF.